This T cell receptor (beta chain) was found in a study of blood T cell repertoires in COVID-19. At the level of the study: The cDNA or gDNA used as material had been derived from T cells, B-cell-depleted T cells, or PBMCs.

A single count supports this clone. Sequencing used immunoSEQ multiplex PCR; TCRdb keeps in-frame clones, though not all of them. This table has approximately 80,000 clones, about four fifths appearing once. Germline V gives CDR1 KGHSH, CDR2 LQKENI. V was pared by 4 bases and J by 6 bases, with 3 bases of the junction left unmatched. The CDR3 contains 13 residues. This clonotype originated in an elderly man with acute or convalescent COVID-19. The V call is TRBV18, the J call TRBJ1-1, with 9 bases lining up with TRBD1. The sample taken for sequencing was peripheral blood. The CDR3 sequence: CASSRRQGAEAFF. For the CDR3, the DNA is TGTGCCAGCTCACGTAGACAGGGGGCTGAAGCTTTCTTT.